A selection of T cell receptor beta chains follows, all from one sample in a study of cytomegalovirus exposure and HLA in healthy donors. Only in-frame clones appear in the TCRdb table, and some are missing; sequencing was by immunoSEQ multiplex PCR. The sample includes approximately 150,000 clones, more than 65% of them seen just once. Sequenced input: PBMCs. The origin of the receptors is a man younger than 40 in good health and CMV-seronegative. CDR3s include the opening cysteine and the closing phenylalanine or tryptophan. The order of the fields is D gene, V gene, J gene, clone size, CDR3 protein, CDR3 DNA. The D gene is left open where the match is weak. A clone size is listed for some rows: how often the clone was seen (once, few, many), or a class if it is expanded.

TRBD1	TRBV7-9	TRBJ1-1	.	CSSSLDRENTEAFF	TGTTCCAGCAGCTTAGACAGGGAGAACACTGAAGCTTTCTTT
TRBD2	TRBV9	TRBJ2-3	.	CASSPSGTSTDTQYF	TGTGCCAGCAGCCCTAGCGGGACTAGCACAGATACGCAGTATTTT
TRBD2	TRBV29-1	TRBJ2-1	.	CSVPLRVTSGTYNEQFF	TGCAGCGTTCCCCTGCGGGTAACTAGCGGAACCTACAATGAGCAGTTCTTC
TRBD2	TRBV19	TRBJ2-1	.	CASSIVAGVDNEQFF	TGTGCCAGTAGTATAGTAGCGGGAGTAGACAATGAGCAGTTCTTC
.	TRBV6-1	TRBJ2-2	.	CASSGTVAGELFF	TGTGCCAGCAGTGGGACAGTGGCCGGGGAGCTGTTTTTT
TRBD1	TRBV6-5	TRBJ1-6	.	CASSYLGQGAGSPLHF	TGTGCCAGCAGTTACCTGGGACAGGGGGCAGGTTCACCCCTCCACTTT
TRBD2	TRBV7-9	TRBJ2-5	.	CASSFPPSGRETQYF	TGTGCCAGCAGCTTTCCCCCAAGCGGGAGAGAGACCCAGTACTTC
TRBD1	TRBV27	TRBJ1-5	.	CASSPPGQGLPPIYQPQHF	TGTGCCAGCAGTCCACCAGGACAGGGGCTCCCCCCTATCTATCAGCCCCAGCATTTT
.	TRBV4-1	TRBJ1-2	.	CASSPKISGDSYGYTF	TGCGCCAGCAGCCCCAAGATTTCGGGCGACAGCTATGGCTACACCTTC
.	TRBV7-6	TRBJ2-1	.	CASSYLGRGYNEQFF	TGTGCCAGCAGTTACTTGGGTAGGGGGTACAATGAGCAGTTCTTC
TRBD2	TRBV9	TRBJ2-5	.	CASSPGLAGGETQYF	TGTGCCAGCAGCCCCGGACTAGCGGGGGGAGAGACCCAGTACTTC
TRBD2	TRBV12-5	TRBJ2-1	.	CASGLGLAASYNEQFF	TGTGCTAGTGGTTTGGGACTAGCGGCCTCCTACAATGAGCAGTTCTTC
TRBD2	TRBV7-9	TRBJ2-3	once	CASSRGGMDTQYF	TGTGCCAGCAGCAGGGGAGGGATGGATACGCAGTATTTT
TRBD1	TRBV6-5	TRBJ1-2	.	CASKRRSDRGYGYTF	TGTGCCAGCAAGAGGAGGTCCGACAGGGGCTATGGCTACACCTTC
.	TRBV5-4	TRBJ2-1	.	CASSLDTRGTYNEQFF	TGTGCCAGCAGCTTGGACACCCGAGGCACCTACAATGAGCAGTTCTTC
.	TRBV6-1	TRBJ2-7	.	CASSEGHSLDEQYF	TGTGCCAGCAGTGAAGGACACTCGCTCGACGAGCAGTACTTC
TRBD1	TRBV10-3	TRBJ2-5	.	CAISELFSGTGWETQYF	TGTGCCATCAGTGAGCTTTTCTCCGGGACAGGGTGGGAGACCCAGTACTTC
TRBD1	TRBV7-2	TRBJ1-2	.	CASRRDRAIYGYTF	TGTGCCAGCAGGAGGGACAGGGCCATCTATGGCTACACCTTC
TRBD2	TRBV5-6	TRBJ2-5	.	CASSWPAGGRANQETQYF	TGTGCCAGCAGCTGGCCGGCGGGGGGGCGCGCAAACCAAGAGACCCAGTACTTC
TRBD1	TRBV28	TRBJ2-5	.	CASSLGGTGGETQYF	TGTGCCAGCAGTTTAGGCGGGACAGGGGGAGAGACCCAGTACTTC
.	TRBV28	TRBJ1-3	.	CASSSPGDGNTIYF	TGTGCCAGCAGTTCCCCCGGGGATGGAAACACCATATATTTT
TRBD1	TRBV19	TRBJ1-5	few	CASSIDRVGSNQPQHF	TGTGCCAGTAGTATTGACAGGGTCGGGAGCAATCAGCCCCAGCATTTT
.	TRBV10-2	TRBJ2-2	.	CASAKGPGELFF	TGCGCCAGCGCTAAGGGGCCCGGGGAGCTGTTTTTT
.	TRBV1	TRBJ2-3	.	CTSSQETRDREIDTQYF	TGCACCAGCAGCCAAGAAACCCGGGACAGGGAAATTGATACGCAGTATTTT
TRBD2	TRBV11-3	TRBJ2-7	few	CASSGGGTYEQYF	TGTGCCAGCAGTGGGGGGGGGACCTACGAGCAGTACTTC
.	TRBV5-5	TRBJ2-7	.	CASSIQQVFEYPAF	TGTGCCAGCAGCATCCAACAGGTTTTTGAGTATCCCGCTTTC
.	TRBV6-6	TRBJ2-2	.	CASSYRGGTGELFF	TGTGCCAGCAGTTACAGGGGAGGCACCGGGGAGCTGTTTTTT
.	TRBV30	TRBJ2-5	.	CAWSVLLGAETQYF	TGTGCCTGGAGTGTACTTCTGGGGGCTGAGACCCAGTACTTC
TRBD1	TRBV30	TRBJ2-7	once	CAWTPGQVGEQYF	TGTGCCTGGACTCCGGGACAGGTGGGGGAGCAGTACTTC
.	TRBV28	TRBJ1-1	.	CASSLWGDGRGNTEAFF	TGTGCCAGCAGTTTATGGGGCGACGGTCGGGGGAACACTGAAGCTTTCTTT
TRBD2	TRBV19	TRBJ2-5	.	CASSLAEETQYF	TGTGCCAGTAGTCTAGCGGAAGAGACCCAGTACTTC
.	TRBV5-4	TRBJ2-7	.	CASSKGGNTYEQYF	TGTGCCAGCAGCAAAGGGGGTAACACCTACGAGCAGTACTTC
.	TRBV28	TRBJ2-7	.	CASSLENRYNYEQYF	TGTGCCAGCAGTTTAGAGAACAGGTACAACTACGAGCAGTACTTC
.	TRBV10-2	TRBJ2-7	.	CASSAVGRNGSYEQYF	TGCGCCAGCAGTGCCGTCGGCAGAAACGGGTCCTACGAGCAGTACTTC
.	TRBV4-1	TRBJ1-5	.	CASSQGMGQPQHF	TGCGCCAGCAGCCAAGGGATGGGCCAGCCCCAGCATTTT
.	TRBV10-1	TRBJ1-2	.	CASSETVGNYGYTF	TGCGCCAGCAGTGAGACAGTGGGCAACTATGGCTACACCTTC
TRBD1	TRBV2	TRBJ1-3	.	CASDQVGQGFSSGNTIYF	TGTGCCAGCGATCAGGTGGGACAGGGCTTTTCCTCTGGAAACACCATATATTTT
.	TRBV2	TRBJ2-2	.	CASIGEGAGELFF	TGTGCCAGCATCGGGGAGGGGGCCGGGGAGCTGTTTTTT
.	TRBV9	TRBJ1-1	.	CASSPDGGNTEAFF	TGTGCCAGCAGCCCCGACGGCGGGAACACTGAAGCTTTCTTT
TRBD2	TRBV4-3	TRBJ2-3	few	CASSQGTIADTQYF	TGCGCCAGCAGCCAGGGGACTATTGCAGATACGCAGTATTTT
.	TRBV5-4	TRBJ1-1	.	CASSLDRNTEAFF	TGTGCCAGCAGCTTGGATAGGAACACTGAAGCTTTCTTT
.	TRBV30	TRBJ2-5	.	CAWSGGAGQYF	TGTGCCTGGAGTGGGGGCGCAGGGCAGTACTTC
.	TRBV19	TRBJ1-2	.	CASAPRGQHNYGYTF	TGTGCCAGTGCCCCCCGCGGGCAACATAACTATGGCTACACCTTC
.	TRBV5-4	TRBJ1-6	.	CASSPVGQASPLHF	TGTGCCAGCAGCCCCGTGGGACAAGCTTCACCCCTCCACTTT
.	TRBV10-3	TRBJ1-2	.	CAISESGVHGYTF	TGTGCCATCAGTGAGTCAGGGGTCCATGGCTACACCTTC
TRBD2	TRBV2	TRBJ2-2	.	CASTLTSGKNTGELFF	TGTGCCAGCACCCTGACTAGCGGGAAGAACACCGGGGAGCTGTTTTTT
.	TRBV4-1	TRBJ1-1	.	CASSQGGATEAFF	TGCGCCAGCAGCCAGGGGGGGGCCACTGAAGCTTTCTTT
TRBD1	TRBV5-4	TRBJ2-7	.	CASSLQQGAPYEQYF	TGTGCCAGCAGCTTACAACAGGGGGCCCCCTACGAGCAGTACTTC
.	TRBV15	TRBJ1-4	.	CPSTTGPATTNEKLFF	TGTCCCTCCACGACAGGACCTGCCACAACTAATGAAAAACTGTTTTTT
.	TRBV18	TRBJ2-7	.	CASSPPTPGYEQYF	TGTGCCAGCTCACCACCGACTCCTGGGTACGAGCAGTACTTC
.	TRBV6-5	TRBJ1-5	.	CASSYAQEGNQPQHF	TGTGCCAGCAGTTACGCCCAAGAGGGTAATCAGCCCCAGCATTTT
.	TRBV4-1	TRBJ2-7	.	CASSQAETVSYEQYF	TGCGCCAGCAGCCAAGCGGAGACAGTCTCCTACGAGCAGTACTTC
.	TRBV7-3	TRBJ2-5	.	CASSLVGLETQYF	TGTGCCAGCAGCTTAGTGGGGCTCGAGACCCAGTACTTC
TRBD1	TRBV7-8	TRBJ2-7	once	CASSYPTGGSYEQYF	TGTGCCAGCAGCTACCCGACAGGGGGCTCCTACGAGCAGTACTTC
TRBD2	TRBV6-5	TRBJ2-7	.	CASSGWEGSYEQYF	TGTGCCAGCAGTGGGTGGGAGGGATCCTACGAGCAGTACTTC
TRBD2	TRBV7-6	TRBJ2-1	.	CASSPGWGEGDNEQFF	TGTGCCAGCAGCCCTGGATGGGGGGAGGGTGACAATGAGCAGTTCTTC
TRBD1	TRBV6-1	TRBJ1-3	many	CASLQGAGGNTIYF	TGTGCCAGTTTACAGGGGGCTGGTGGAAACACCATATATTTT
.	TRBV4-3	TRBJ1-1	few	CASSQFLENTEAFF	TGCGCCAGCAGCCAGTTCCTAGAGAACACTGAAGCTTTCTTT
.	TRBV9	TRBJ2-7	.	CASSLTGTFYEQYF	TGTGCCAGCAGCTTAACCGGGACATTCTACGAGCAGTACTTC